This TCR beta chain appears in the sequencing data of a study of T cells expressing NK-cell markers. Background on the study: Cells sorted as CD3+CD56+NKG2C+, CD3+CD56+NKG2C- and CD3+CD56-NKG2C+ T cells supplied the TCR beta repertoires.

Looked up from germline, CDR1 is KGHDR and CDR2 is SFDVKD. The CDR3 length is 15 residues. TCRdb re-called the 5' RACE reads and catalogs CDR3 proteins one per entry, DNA excluded. The ten top clones account for 1.4%, within a sample of some 440,000 distinct CDR3 sequences. The sample consisted of blood T cells: a sorted CD56 or NKG2C T cell subset, CD4+ or CD8+ T cells, or bulk PBMC T cells (not recorded which). This TCR was sampled from a woman in her forties or fifties in good health. The rearrangement joins TRBV24-1 to TRBJ2-3; TCRdb designates TRBD1, a call that cannot be tested without DNA. The CDR3: CATARRGVYTDTQYF.